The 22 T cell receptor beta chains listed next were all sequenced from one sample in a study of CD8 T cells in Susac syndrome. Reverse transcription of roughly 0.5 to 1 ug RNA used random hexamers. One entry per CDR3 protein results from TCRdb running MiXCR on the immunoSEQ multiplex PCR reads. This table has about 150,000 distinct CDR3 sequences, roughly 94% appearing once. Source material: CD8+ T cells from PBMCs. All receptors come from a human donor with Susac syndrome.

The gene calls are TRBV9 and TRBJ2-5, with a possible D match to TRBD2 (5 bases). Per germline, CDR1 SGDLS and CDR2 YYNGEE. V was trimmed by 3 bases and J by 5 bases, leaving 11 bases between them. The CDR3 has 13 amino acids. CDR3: CASSASGLETQYF. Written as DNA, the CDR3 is TGTGCCAGCAGCGCGAGCGGATTGGAGACCCAGTACTTC.

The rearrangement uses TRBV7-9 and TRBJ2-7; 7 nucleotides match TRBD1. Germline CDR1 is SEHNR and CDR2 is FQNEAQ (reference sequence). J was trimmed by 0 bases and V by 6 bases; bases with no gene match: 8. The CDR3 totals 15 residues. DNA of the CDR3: TGTGCCAGCAGGGGGACAGCCGAAAGCTCCTACGAGCAGTACTTC. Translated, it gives CASRGTAESSYEQYF.

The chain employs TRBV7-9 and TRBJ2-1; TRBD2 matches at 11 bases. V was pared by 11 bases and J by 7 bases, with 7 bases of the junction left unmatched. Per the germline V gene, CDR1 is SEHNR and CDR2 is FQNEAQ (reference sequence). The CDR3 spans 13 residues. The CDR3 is CAFSGRGRNEQFF. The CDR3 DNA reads TGTGCCTTTAGCGGGAGGGGACGTAATGAGCAGTTCTTC.

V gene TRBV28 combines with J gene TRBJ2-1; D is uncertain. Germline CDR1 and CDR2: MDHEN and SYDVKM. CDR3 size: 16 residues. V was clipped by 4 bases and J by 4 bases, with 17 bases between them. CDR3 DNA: TGTGCCAGCAGTTCGTTCGACACCACCTATTACAATGAGCAGTTCTTC. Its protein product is CASSSFDTTYYNEQFF.

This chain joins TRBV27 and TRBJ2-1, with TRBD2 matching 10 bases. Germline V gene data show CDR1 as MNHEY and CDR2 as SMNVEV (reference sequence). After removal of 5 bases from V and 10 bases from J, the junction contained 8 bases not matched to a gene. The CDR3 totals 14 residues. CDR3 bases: TGTGCCAGCAGTAGAGCGGGAGGGCCGGGAGAGCAGTTCTTC. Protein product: CASSRAGGPGEQFF.

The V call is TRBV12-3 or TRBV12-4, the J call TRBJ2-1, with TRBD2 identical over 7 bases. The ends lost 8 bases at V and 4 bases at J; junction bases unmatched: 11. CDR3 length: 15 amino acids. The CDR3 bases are TGTGCCAGCTCGCAGCGGGATGGAGCTTACAATGAGCAGTTCTTC. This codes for CASSQRDGAYNEQFF.

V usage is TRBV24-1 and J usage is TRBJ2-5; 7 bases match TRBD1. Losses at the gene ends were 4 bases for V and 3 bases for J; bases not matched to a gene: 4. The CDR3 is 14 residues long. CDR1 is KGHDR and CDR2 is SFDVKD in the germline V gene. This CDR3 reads CATSDPDREETQYF. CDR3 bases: TGTGCCACCAGTGACCCCGACAGGGAAGAGACCCAGTACTTC.

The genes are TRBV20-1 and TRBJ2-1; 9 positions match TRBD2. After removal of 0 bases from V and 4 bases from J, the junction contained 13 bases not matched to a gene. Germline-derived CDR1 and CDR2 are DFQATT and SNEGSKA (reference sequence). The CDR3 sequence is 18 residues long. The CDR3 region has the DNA TGCAGTGCTAGAGATCAGGCGACGACTAGCGGCTTGTACAATGAGCAGTTCTTC. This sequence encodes CSARDQATTSGLYNEQFF.

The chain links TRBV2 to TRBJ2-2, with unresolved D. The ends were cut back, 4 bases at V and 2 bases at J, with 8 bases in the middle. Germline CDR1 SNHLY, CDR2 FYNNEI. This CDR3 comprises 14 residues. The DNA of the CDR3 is TGTGCCAGCAGTGTCTATCCAAACACCGGGGAGCTGTTTTTT. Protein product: CASSVYPNTGELFF.

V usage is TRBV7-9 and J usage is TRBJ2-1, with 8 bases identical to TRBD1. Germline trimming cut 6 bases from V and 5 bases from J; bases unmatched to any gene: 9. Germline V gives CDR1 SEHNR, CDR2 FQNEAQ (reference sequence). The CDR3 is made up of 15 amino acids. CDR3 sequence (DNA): TGTGCCAGCAGTCCAGGGACAGGCGTCGACAATGAGCAGTTCTTC. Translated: CASSPGTGVDNEQFF.

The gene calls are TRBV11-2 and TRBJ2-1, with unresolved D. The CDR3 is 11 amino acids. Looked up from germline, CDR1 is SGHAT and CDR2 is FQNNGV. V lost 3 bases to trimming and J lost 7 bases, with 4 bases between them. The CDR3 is CASSFENEQFF. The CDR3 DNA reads TGTGCCAGCAGCTTTGAAAATGAGCAGTTCTTC.

The CDR3 loop reads CSARDSGTSYEQYF. The CDR3 DNA reads TGCAGTGCTAGAGATTCGGGGACCTCCTACGAGCAGTACTTC. V is TRBV20-1 and J is TRBJ2-7; D is possibly TRBD1 or TRBD2 (5 bases each). The CDR3 contains 14 residues. The germline V and J ends were trimmed by 0 bases and 0 bases, with 9 bases remaining between them. The V gene's germline CDR1 is DFQATT and CDR2 SNEGSKA (reference sequence).

This CDR3 is CASSSGPSGNNEQFF. In DNA, the CDR3 is TGTGCCAGCAGTTCTGGGCCTAGCGGAAACAATGAGCAGTTCTTC. The rearrangement links TRBV27 to TRBJ2-1; 7 nucleotides match TRBD2. V shed 4 bases and J 5 bases; nucleotides not matched to a gene: 8. Per the germline V gene, CDR1 is MNHEY and CDR2 is SMNVEV (reference sequence). This CDR3 has 15 residues.

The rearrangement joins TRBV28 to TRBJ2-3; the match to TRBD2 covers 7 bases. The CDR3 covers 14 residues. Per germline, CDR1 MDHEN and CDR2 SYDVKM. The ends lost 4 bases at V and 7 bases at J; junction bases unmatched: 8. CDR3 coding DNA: TGTGCCAGCAGTTCCGGGGGGATTGGCAATACGCAGTATTTT. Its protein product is CASSSGGIGNTQYF.

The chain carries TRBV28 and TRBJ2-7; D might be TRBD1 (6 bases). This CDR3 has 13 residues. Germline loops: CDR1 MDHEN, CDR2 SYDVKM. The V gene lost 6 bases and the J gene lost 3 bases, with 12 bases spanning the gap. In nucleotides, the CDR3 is TGTGCCAGCAGCAGGGGTATTCTCTACGAGCAGTACTTC. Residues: CASSRGILYEQYF.

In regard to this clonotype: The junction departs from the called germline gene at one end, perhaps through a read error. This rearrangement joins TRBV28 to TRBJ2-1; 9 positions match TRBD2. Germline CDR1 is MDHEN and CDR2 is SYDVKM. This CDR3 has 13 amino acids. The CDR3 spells CACRLAAYNEQFF. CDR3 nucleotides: TGTGCCTGCAGACTAGCGGCCTACAATGAGCAGTTCTTC. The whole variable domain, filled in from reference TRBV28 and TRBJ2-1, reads DVKVTQSSRYLVKRTGEKVFLECVQDMDHENMFWYRQDPGLGLRLIYFSYDVKMKEKGDIPEGYSVSREKKERFSLILESASTNQTSMYLCACRLAAYNEQFFGPGTRLTVL.

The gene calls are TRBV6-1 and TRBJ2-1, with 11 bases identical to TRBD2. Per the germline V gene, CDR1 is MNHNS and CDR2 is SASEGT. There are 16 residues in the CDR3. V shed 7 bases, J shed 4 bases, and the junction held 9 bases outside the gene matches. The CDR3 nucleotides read TGTGCCAGCACCGGAGGTCTAGCGGGAGGATACAATGAGCAGTTCTTC. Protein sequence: CASTGGLAGGYNEQFF.

The CDR3 coding sequence is TGTGCCAGCACCATAGCGGGGGCCGGGTACGAGCAGTACTTC. Translating gives CASTIAGAGYEQYF. This chain joins TRBV27 and TRBJ2-7, with 9 positions matching TRBD2. Germline CDR1 reads MNHEY; CDR2 reads SMNVEV (reference sequence). The V segment lost 7 bases and the J segment 4 bases; nucleotides outside the gene matches: 8. The CDR3 is 14 amino acids.

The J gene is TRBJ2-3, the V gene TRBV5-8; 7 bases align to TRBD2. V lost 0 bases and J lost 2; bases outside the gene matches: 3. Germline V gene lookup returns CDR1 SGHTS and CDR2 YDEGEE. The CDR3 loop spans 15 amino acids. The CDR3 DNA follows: TGTGCCAGCAGCTTGGGCGGGAGCTACACAGATACGCAGTATTTT. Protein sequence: CASSLGGSYTDTQYF.

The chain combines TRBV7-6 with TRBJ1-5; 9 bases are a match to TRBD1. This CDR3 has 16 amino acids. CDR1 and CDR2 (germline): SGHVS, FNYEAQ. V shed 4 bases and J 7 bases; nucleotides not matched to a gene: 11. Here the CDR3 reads CASSSRPGQGEQPQHF. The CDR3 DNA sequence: TGTGCCAGCAGCTCACGCCCGGGACAGGGAGAACAGCCCCAGCATTTT. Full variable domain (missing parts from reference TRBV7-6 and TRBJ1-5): GAGVSQSPRYKVTKRGQDVALRCDPISGHVSLYWYRQALGQGPEFLTYFNYEAQQDKSGLPNDRFSAERPEGSISTLTIQRTEQRDSAMYRCASSSRPGQGEQPQHFGDGTRLSIL.

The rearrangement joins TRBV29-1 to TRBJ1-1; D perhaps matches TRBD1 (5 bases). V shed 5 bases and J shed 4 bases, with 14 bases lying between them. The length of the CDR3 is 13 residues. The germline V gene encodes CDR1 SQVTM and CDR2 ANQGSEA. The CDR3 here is CSVSTGPSTEAFF. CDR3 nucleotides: TGCAGCGTTTCGACGGGGCCCAGCACTGAAGCTTTCTTT.

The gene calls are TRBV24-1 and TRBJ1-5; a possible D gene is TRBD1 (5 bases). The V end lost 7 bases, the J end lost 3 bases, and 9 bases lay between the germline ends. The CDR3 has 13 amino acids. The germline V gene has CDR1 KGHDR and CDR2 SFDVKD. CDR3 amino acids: CATREDTNQPQHF. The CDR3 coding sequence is TGTGCCACCAGGGAGGACACCAATCAGCCCCAGCATTTT.